The rows below give T cell receptor beta chains drawn from one sample of a study of T cells of healthy individuals. TCRdb re-called the 5' RACE reads through MiXCR, storing one row per CDR3 protein. The sample has about 96,000 distinct CDR3 sequences, roughly 18% seen once. The receptors were sampled from a human donor in good health. Each CDR3 is given with its conserved first and last residue. A D gene is named only where the DNA matches it firmly. Rows may omit the clone size; those that give it use once, few, many or a size class.

>TRBV5-1|-|TRBD1|TRBJ2-2
TGCGCCAGCAGCCCCGGGACAGGGGTTGACACCGGGGAGCTGTTTTTT
CASSPGTGVDTGELFF
>TRBV28|-|-|TRBJ1-5
TGTGCCAGCAGTTTAAGAACCGGCATCAATACCCAGCATTTT
CASSLRTGINTQHF
>TRBV7-2|-|-|TRBJ2-5
TGTGCCACCACAGATCAAGAGACCCAGTACTTC
CATTDQETQYF
>TRBV6-2/TRBV6-3|few|-|TRBJ1-3
TGTGCCAGCAGCAGGGGCGCAAAAGGTGCCGGAAACACCATATATTTT
CASSRGAKGAGNTIYF
>TRBV7-9|many|-|TRBJ2-3
TGTGCCAGCAGCCCACCTGGCCGTGCGCAGTATTTT
CASSPPGRAQYF
>TRBV28|few|-|TRBJ2-1
TGTGCCAGCAGAGGACTCGAGCAGTTCTTC
CASRGLEQFF
>TRBV20-1|many|-|TRBJ1-5
TGCAGTGCCGCGCTCTACCTTGATCAGCCCCAGCATTTT
CSAALYLDQPQHF
>TRBV4-1|many|TRBD2|TRBJ2-2
TGCGCCAGCAGCCCCCGCCCGGGTAGCGGGAAAGTCGCCGGGGAGCTGTTTTTT
CASSPRPGSGKVAGELFF
>TRBV29-1|few|TRBD2|TRBJ2-7
TGCAGCGCAACCCGGGGGGGGGCCGTCTCCTACGAGCAGTACTTC
CSATRGGAVSYEQYF
>TRBV27|once|TRBD1|TRBJ2-7
TGTGCCAGCAGTTCCCTCCGGGACAGGGGGCGCTACGAGCAGTACTTC
CASSSLRDRGRYEQYF
>TRBV7-2|-|TRBD2|TRBJ2-1
TGCGCCAGCAGCCGTGGGCTAGCGGATAATTACAATGAGAAGTTCTTC
CASSRGLADNYNEKFF
>TRBV7-2|-|-|TRBJ2-3
TGTGCCAGCAGCTTTGTCCGGGGAGGAGGAGATACGCAGTATTTT
CASSFVRGGGDTQYF
>TRBV19|few|-|TRBJ2-2
TGTGCCAGTAGTGGGGAAAGGATCACCGGGGAGCTGTTTTTT
CASSGERITGELFF
>TRBV25-1|-|TRBD2|TRBJ2-7
TGTGCCAGCAGTGAAGGGGAGGGCCCCTACGAGCAGTACTTC
CASSEGEGPYEQYF
>TRBV3-1|-|-|TRBJ1-5
TGTGCCAGCAGCCAAGAGTTCCTCAATCAGCCCCAGCATTTT
CASSQEFLNQPQHF
>TRBV6-5|-|TRBD1|TRBJ1-5
TGTGCCACCCGACAGGGAAATCAGCCCCAGCATTTT
CATRQGNQPQHF
>TRBV6-4|-|-|TRBJ2-1
TGTGCCAGCAGTGACCTTACGAGCTCCTACAATGAGCAGTTCTTC
CASSDLTSSYNEQFF
>TRBV7-8|-|TRBD2|TRBJ2-3
TGTGCCAGCAGCTTAGGCACTAGCGGAAACACGCAGTATTTT
CASSLGTSGNTQYF
>TRBV6-1|few|-|TRBJ2-7
TGTGCCAGCAGACCCACTAGCAACCCATCCTACGAGCAGTACTTC
CASRPTSNPSYEQYF
>TRBV25-1|-|-|TRBJ2-7
TGTGCCAGCAGTGAGGGGGTGAGGTGGTACTTC
CASSEGVRWYF
>TRBV20-1|-|-|TRBJ2-5
TGCAGTGCTAGAACCGTAGCGGATCAAGAGACCCAGTACTTC
CSARTVADQETQYF
>TRBV20-1|-|-|TRBJ2-7
TGCAGTGCTAGAGGGTATCTTGAGAGCTCCTACGAGCAGTACTTC
CSARGYLESSYEQYF
>TRBV7-8|many|TRBD1|TRBJ2-1
TGTGCCAGCAGCTTAGACGGGACAGGCCACTACAATGAGCAGTTCTTC
CASSLDGTGHYNEQFF
>TRBV12-3/TRBV12-4|few|TRBD1|TRBJ2-2
TGTGCCAGCAGTTTCCGGGACAGGGTCGCCGGGGAGCTGTTTTTT
CASSFRDRVAGELFF
>TRBV12-3/TRBV12-4|-|-|TRBJ2-7
TGTGCCAGCACCGAAGGGTCATTTGGCGAGCAGTACTTC
CASTEGSFGEQYF
>TRBV13|few|TRBD1|TRBJ2-4
TGTGCCAGCAGCGCACAGGGGAGTCACATTCAGTACTTC
CASSAQGSHIQYF
>TRBV2|-|-|TRBJ1-2
TGTGCCAACCCAAAAGGAACAAAGATTAACTATGGCTACACCTTC
CANPKGTKINYGYTF
>TRBV14|many|-|TRBJ1-2
TGTGCCAGCAGCTCGGACCGAGCCTATGGCTACACCTTC
CASSSDRAYGYTF
>TRBV11-2|-|-|TRBJ2-2
TGTGCCAGCAGTTCTAGCGCTACCGGGGAGCTGTTTTTT
CASSSSATGELFF
>TRBV27|-|-|TRBJ1-2
TGTGCCAGCAGGCTGACAGTTAACTATGGCTACACCTTC
CASRLTVNYGYTF
>TRBV20-1|few|-|TRBJ2-1
TGCAGTGCTAGAGAGGGGGGGCGCAATGAGCAGTTCTTC
CSAREGGRNEQFF
>TRBV6-2/TRBV6-3|-|-|TRBJ2-7
TGTGCCAGCAGTTACTCACGAGGGATCTACGAGCAGTACTTC
CASSYSRGIYEQYF
>TRBV20-1|few|TRBD2|TRBJ2-3
TGCAGTGCTAGAGATCCGCGGGGGACGCAGTATTTT
CSARDPRGTQYF
>TRBV7-6|few|-|TRBJ2-2
TGTGCCAGCAGCTCCCTTCGGGGGACCGGGGAGCTGTTTTTT
CASSSLRGTGELFF
>TRBV18|few|-|TRBJ1-1
TGTGCCAGCTCGGCTCGACGTGAGAACACTGAAGCTTTCTTT
CASSARRENTEAFF
>TRBV7-2|many|-|TRBJ2-7
TGTGCCAGCAGCTTAAAACAGGGGGGGAGCTCCTACGAGCAGTACTTC
CASSLKQGGSSYEQYF
>TRBV2|-|-|TRBJ2-4
TGTGCCAGCGGCATACTGGGGGGCAAAAACATTCAGTACTTC
CASGILGGKNIQYF
>TRBV6-5|many|-|TRBJ2-7
TGTGCCAGCAGTTACGACAACTACGAGCAGTACTTC
CASSYDNYEQYF
>TRBV29-1|few|TRBD1|TRBJ1-1
TGCAGCTCCCAGGGGGATCACACTGAAGCTTTCTTT
CSSQGDHTEAFF
>TRBV10-3|-|-|TRBJ2-1
TGTGCCATCAGTGAGGGGGGGAATGAGCAGTTCTTC
CAISEGGNEQFF
>TRBV7-2|few|-|TRBJ2-7
TGTGCCAGCAGCGGAATAGCGCGTTACGAGCAGTACTTC
CASSGIARYEQYF
>TRBV28|many|-|TRBJ2-7
TGTGCCTCCGGGACTTTCTCCTACGAGCAGTACTTC
CASGTFSYEQYF
>TRBV6-2/TRBV6-3|-|-|TRBJ2-7
TGTGCCAGCAGTGACCCCCTACGGGTCTACGAGCAGTACTTC
CASSDPLRVYEQYF
>TRBV7-2|-|-|TRBJ1-1
TGTGCCAGCAGCTTAATCGGACTGAACACTGAAGCTTTCTTT
CASSLIGLNTEAFF
>TRBV20-1|few|TRBD1|TRBJ1-2
TGCAGTGCTCGAACTGACAGGGACGGCTACACCTTC
CSARTDRDGYTF
>TRBV20-1|-|-|TRBJ2-6
TGCAGTGCTAGTGCCGACTCTGGGGCCAACGTCCTGACTTTC
CSASADSGANVLTF
>TRBV5-5|many|-|TRBJ2-1
TGTGCCAGCAGCTCCACCCTCAATGAGCAGTTCTTC
CASSSTLNEQFF
>TRBV4-3|-|-|TRBJ2-3
TGCGCCAGCAGTCCAATCGGGATTAAAGGGTTCGCGCAGTATTTT
CASSPIGIKGFAQYF
>TRBV6-5|-|TRBD1|TRBJ2-7
TGTGCCAGCAGTTACGGGCAGGGGGCGGGAGAGCAGTACTTC
CASSYGQGAGEQYF
>TRBV12-3/TRBV12-4|few|TRBD2|TRBJ2-7
TGTGCCAGCAGTCCGGGACTAGGAGTATACGAGCAGTACTTC
CASSPGLGVYEQYF